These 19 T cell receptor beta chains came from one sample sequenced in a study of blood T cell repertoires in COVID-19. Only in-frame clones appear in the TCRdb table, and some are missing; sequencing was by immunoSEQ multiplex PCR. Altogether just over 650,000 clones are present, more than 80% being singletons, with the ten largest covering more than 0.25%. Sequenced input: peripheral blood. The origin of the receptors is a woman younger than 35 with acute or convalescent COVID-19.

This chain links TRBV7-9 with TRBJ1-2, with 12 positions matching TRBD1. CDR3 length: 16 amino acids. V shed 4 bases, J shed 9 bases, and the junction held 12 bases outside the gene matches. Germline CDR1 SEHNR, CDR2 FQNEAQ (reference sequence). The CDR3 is CASSSGAGQGALRYTF. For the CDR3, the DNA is TGTGCCAGCAGCTCGGGGGCGGGACAGGGGGCTCTGCGCTACACCTTC.

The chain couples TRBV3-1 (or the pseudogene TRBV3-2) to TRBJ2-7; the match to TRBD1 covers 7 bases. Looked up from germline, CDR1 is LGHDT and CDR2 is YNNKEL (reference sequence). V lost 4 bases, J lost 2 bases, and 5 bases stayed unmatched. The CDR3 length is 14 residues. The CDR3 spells CASSPGTATYEQYF. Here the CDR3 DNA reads TGTGCCAGCAGCCCCGGGACAGCAACCTACGAGCAGTACTTC.

CDR3 sequence (DNA): TGTGCCAGCAGCCAAGAGGGGACAGGGGGCGACGAGCAGTACTTC. As protein: CASSQEGTGGDEQYF. V gene TRBV4-2 combines with J gene TRBJ2-7; 12 bases line up with TRBD1. The CDR3 has 15 amino acids. Germline CDR1 and CDR2: LGHNA and YNFKEQ. V was clipped by 0 bases and J by 5 bases; unmatched bases: 2.

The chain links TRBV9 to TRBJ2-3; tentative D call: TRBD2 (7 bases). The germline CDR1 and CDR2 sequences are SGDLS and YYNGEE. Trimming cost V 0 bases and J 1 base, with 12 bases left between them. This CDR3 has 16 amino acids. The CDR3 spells CASSVEGRGGTDTQYF. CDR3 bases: TGTGCCAGCAGCGTAGAGGGGAGGGGGGGCACAGATACGCAGTATTTT.

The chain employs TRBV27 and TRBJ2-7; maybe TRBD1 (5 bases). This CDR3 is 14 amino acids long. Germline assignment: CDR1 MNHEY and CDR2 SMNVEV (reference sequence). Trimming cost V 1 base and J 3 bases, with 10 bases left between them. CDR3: CASSLWAGYYEQYF. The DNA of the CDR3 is TGTGCCAGCAGTTTATGGGCAGGGTACTACGAGCAGTACTTC.

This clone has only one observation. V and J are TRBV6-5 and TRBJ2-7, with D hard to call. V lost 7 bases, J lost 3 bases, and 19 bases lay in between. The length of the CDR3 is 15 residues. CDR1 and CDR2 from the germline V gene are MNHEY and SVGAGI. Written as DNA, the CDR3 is TGTGCCAGCACTCAGATCGCCATTGGAGACTACGAGCAGTACTTC. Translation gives CASTQIAIGDYEQYF.

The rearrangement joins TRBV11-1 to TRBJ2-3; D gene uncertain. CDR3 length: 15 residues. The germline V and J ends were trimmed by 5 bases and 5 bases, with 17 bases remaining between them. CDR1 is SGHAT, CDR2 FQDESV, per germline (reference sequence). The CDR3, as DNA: TGTGCCAGCAGCCAAATCGACTCACGCGGAGATACGCAGTATTTT. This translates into CASSQIDSRGDTQYF.

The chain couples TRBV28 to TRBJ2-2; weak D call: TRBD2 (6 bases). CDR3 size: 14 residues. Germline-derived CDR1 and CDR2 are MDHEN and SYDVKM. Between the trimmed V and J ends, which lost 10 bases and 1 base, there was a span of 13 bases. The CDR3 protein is CATTRAGNTGELFF. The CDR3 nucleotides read TGTGCCACCACGAGAGCGGGGAACACCGGGGAGCTGTTTTTT.

CDR3 region: CATSDLRDRGQENYGYTF. The CDR3 nucleotides are TGTGCCACCAGTGATTTGCGGGACAGGGGGCAAGAAAACTATGGCTACACCTTC. This chain uses TRBV24-1 with TRBJ1-2; TRBD1 matches at 12 bases. The germline CDR1 and CDR2 sequences are KGHDR and SFDVKD. The CDR3 has 18 amino acids. Trimming took 0 bases from V and 2 from J; bases not matched to a gene: 6.

This chain's CDR3 is CASSFESGGASDTQYF. The CDR3 DNA follows: TGTGCCAGCAGCTTCGAAAGCGGGGGGGCTTCAGATACGCAGTATTTT. The rearrangement uses TRBV5-4 and TRBJ2-3; TRBD2 matches at 10 bases. Trimming at V came to 2 bases and at J to 4 bases, leaving 7 bases not matched to a gene. The length of the CDR3 is 16 residues. The V gene's germline CDR1 is SGHNT and CDR2 YYREEE (reference sequence).

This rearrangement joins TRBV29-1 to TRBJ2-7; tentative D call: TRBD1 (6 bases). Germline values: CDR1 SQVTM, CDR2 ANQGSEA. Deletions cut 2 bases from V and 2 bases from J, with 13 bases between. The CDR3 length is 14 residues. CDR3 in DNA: TGCAGCGTTGAAATGGGACAAGGACCCTACGAGCAGTACTTC. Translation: CSVEMGQGPYEQYF.

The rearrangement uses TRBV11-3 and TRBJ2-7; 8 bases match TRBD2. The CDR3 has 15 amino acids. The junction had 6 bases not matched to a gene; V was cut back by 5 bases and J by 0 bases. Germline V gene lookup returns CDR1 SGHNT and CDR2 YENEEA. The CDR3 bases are TGTGCCAGCAGCCCCAGCGGGGGCCCCTCCTACGAGCAGTACTTC. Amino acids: CASSPSGGPSYEQYF.

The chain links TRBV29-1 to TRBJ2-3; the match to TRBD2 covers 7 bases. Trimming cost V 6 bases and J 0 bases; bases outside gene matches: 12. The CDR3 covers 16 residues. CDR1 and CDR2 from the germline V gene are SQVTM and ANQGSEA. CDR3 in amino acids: CSVGLTSGTSTDTQYF. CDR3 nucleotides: TGCAGCGTAGGACTGACGAGCGGGACTAGCACAGATACGCAGTATTTT.

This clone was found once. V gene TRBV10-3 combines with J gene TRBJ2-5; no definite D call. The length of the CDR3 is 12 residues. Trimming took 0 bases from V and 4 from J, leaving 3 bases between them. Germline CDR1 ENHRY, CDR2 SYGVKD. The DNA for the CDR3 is TGTGCCATCAGTGAGTCGCGAGAGACCCAGTACTTC. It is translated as CAISESRETQYF.

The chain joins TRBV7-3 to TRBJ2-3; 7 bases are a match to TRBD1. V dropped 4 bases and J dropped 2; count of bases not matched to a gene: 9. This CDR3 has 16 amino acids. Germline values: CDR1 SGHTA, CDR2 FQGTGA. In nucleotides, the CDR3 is TGTGCCAGCAGCTGGCGACAGGGTGGGGACACAGATACGCAGTATTTT. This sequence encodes CASSWRQGGDTDTQYF.

CDR3 DNA sequence: TGTGCCAGCAGCACCAGGGGTGTGCAGTATTTT. Translating it yields CASSTRGVQYF. The V call is TRBV5-6, the J call TRBJ2-3, with D possibly being TRBD1 (6 bases). This CDR3 contains 11 residues. Per the germline V gene, CDR1 is SGHDT and CDR2 is YYEEEE. V lost 4 bases, J lost 11 bases, and 11 bases lay in between.

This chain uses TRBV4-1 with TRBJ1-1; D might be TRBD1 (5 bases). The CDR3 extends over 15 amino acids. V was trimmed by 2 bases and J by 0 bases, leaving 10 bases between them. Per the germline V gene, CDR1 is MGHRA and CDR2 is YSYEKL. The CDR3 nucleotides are TGCGCCAGCAGCCAAATTTTGGGGCTGAACACTGAAGCTTTCTTT. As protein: CASSQILGLNTEAFF.

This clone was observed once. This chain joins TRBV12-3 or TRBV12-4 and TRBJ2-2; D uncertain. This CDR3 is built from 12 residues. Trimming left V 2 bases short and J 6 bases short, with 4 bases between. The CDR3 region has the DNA TGTGCCAGCAGTTTAATAGCCGGGGAGCTGTTTTTT. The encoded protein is CASSLIAGELFF.

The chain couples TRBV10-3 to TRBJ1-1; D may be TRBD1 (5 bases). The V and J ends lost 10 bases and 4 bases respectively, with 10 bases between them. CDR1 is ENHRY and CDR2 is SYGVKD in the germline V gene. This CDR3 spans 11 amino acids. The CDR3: CATRQTTEAFF. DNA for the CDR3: TGTGCCACCCGACAGACCACTGAAGCTTTCTTT.